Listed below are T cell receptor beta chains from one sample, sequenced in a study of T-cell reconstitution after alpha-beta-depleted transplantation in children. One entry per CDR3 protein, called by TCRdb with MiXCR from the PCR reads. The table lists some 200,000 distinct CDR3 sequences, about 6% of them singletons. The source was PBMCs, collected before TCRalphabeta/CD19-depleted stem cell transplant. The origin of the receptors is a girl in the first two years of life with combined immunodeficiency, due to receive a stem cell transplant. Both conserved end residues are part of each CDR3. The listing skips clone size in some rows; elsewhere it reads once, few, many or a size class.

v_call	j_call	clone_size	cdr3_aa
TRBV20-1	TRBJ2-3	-	CSARERGGGGGDTQYF
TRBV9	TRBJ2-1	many	CASSPRTDSYNEQFF
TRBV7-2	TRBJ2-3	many	CASSPKPSAQYF
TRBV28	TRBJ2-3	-	CARSFGQPSDTQYF
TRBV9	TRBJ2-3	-	CASSEEGQGRVFGDTQYF
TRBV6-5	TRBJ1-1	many	CASSNGQGTEAFF
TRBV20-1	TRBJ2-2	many	CSARAGNTGELFF
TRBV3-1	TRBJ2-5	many	CASSQADRGIETQYF
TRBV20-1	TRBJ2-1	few	CSAREYSGPYNEQFF
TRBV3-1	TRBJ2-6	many	CASSQENSPGANVLTF
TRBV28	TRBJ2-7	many	CASSRTGSGSYEQYF
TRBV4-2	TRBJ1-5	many	CASSQERAWGLLNQPQHF
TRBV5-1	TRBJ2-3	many	CASSEGGLLDTQYF
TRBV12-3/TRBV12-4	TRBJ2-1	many	CASSPAAGDEQFF
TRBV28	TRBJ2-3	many	CASSFIPQSTDTQYF
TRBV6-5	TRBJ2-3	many	CASSYPLGGGHTDTQYF
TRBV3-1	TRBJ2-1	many	CASSSGQWSYNEQFF
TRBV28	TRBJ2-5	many	CASSLWGFVGETQYF
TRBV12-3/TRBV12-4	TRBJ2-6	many	CASSRKDGANVLTF
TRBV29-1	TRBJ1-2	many	CSVEDPGQFGGYTF
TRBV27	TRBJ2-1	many	CASTDSVGAYNEQFF
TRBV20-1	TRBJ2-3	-	CSARPTFQTTGVKDTQYF
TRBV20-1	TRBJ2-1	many	CSAVVGQNYNEQFF
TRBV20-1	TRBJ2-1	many	CSARRWGSPYNEQFF
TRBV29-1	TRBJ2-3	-	CSVEGGFSGRPDTQYF
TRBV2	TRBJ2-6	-	CANQYPRQGAPGANVLTF
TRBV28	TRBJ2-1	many	CASSLLLAGGYNEQFF
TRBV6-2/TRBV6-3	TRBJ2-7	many	CASLQRGQQYF
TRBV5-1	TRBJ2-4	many	CASSFYAGAKNIQYF
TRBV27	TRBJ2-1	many	CASSLIPSGDNEQFF
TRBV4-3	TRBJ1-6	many	CASSQAGQNSPLHF
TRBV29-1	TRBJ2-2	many	CSVTGTGDPSNTGELFF
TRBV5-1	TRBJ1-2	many	CASSFPGQGASGYTF
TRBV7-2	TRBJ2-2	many	CASSRQGTGELFF
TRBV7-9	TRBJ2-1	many	CASSFGTKQFF
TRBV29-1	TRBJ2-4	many	CSALYRGLNIQYF
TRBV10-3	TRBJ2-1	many	CAHNSGGAYNEQFF
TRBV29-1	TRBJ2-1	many	CSVEFGSLDYNEQFF
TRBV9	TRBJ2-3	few	CASSPRTSGSLGDTQYF
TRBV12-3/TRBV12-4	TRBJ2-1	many	CASSTYPSYNEQFF
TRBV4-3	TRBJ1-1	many	CASSQDSFYGNTEAFF
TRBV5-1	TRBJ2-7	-	CASSWRGQEYEQYF